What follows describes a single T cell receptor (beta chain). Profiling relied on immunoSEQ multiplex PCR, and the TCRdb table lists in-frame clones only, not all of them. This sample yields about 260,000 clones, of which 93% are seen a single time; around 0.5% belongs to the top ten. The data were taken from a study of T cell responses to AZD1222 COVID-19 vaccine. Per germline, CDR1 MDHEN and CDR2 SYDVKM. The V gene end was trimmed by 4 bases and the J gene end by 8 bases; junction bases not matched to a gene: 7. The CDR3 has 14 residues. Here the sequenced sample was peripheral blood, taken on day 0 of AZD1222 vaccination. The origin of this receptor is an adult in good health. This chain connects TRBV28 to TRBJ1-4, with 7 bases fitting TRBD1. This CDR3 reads CASSSTGVEEKLFF. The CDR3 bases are TGTGCCAGCAGTTCCACAGGGGTGGAAGAAAAACTGTTTTTT.